These 24 T cell receptor beta chains came from one sample sequenced in a study of T cell responses to AZD1222 COVID-19 vaccine. Method: immunoSEQ multiplex PCR; TCRdb's copy keeps in-frame clones and lacks some. The profile covers 150,000 to 200,000 clones, with roughly 92% appearing a single time and around 0.66% taken by the ten largest. Sequenced material: peripheral blood, taken on day 0 of AZD1222 vaccination. These receptors all come from an adult in good health.

The chain combines TRBV6-6 with TRBJ1-1; 10 bases align to TRBD1. This CDR3 is 18 amino acids long. The V and J ends lost 5 bases and 1 base, in that order; junction bases with no gene match: 13. Germline V lookup: CDR1 MNHNY, CDR2 SVGAGI (reference sequence). DNA of the CDR3: TGTGCCAGCAGTCCTGACGACAGGGGGCTATTAGGGAACACTGAAGCTTTCTTT. Translating gives CASSPDDRGLLGNTEAFF.

About this clone: At the DNA level, this CDR3 is encoded by other sequences in the same sample as well. The chain links TRBV4-2 to TRBJ2-1; 11 bases align to TRBD2. Germline V gene sequence: CDR1 LGHNA, CDR2 YNFKEQ. The CDR3 length is 15 residues. With 3 bases clipped from V and 7 bases from J, the junction kept 5 bases outside the gene matches. CDR3 amino acids: CASSQEGTSGNEQFF. The CDR3 nucleotides are TGTGCCAGCAGCCAGGAGGGGACTAGCGGAAATGAGCAGTTCTTC.

The chain joins TRBV11-2 to TRBJ2-5; D may match TRBD1 or TRBD2 (5 bases each). The CDR3 loop spans 14 amino acids. CDR1 and CDR2 (germline): SGHAT, FQNNGV. V lost 5 bases and J lost 3, with 13 bases in between. Written as DNA, the CDR3 is TGTGCCAGCAGCCATGGGGCTAGCAAAGAGACCCAGTACTTC. It codes for CASSHGASKETQYF.

The V call is TRBV6-1, the J call TRBJ1-5; D is ambiguous. The CDR3 totals 16 residues. V dropped 1 base and J dropped 5 bases, with 15 bases sitting between them. CDR1 is MNHNS and CDR2 is SASEGT in the germline V gene. The CDR3 region is CASSEGEGGGDQPQHF. Written as DNA, the CDR3 is TGTGCCAGCAGTGAAGGAGAGGGAGGCGGGGATCAGCCCCAGCATTTT.

The chain combines TRBV6-5 with TRBJ2-7, with D possibly TRBD2 on 5 matching bases. This CDR3 is built from 14 residues. V lost 2 bases and J lost 4, with 12 bases in between. The germline CDR1 and CDR2 sequences are MNHEY and SVGAGI. The CDR3 region is CASSYGPGIYEQYF. CDR3 sequence (DNA): TGTGCCAGCAGTTACGGTCCGGGGATTTACGAGCAGTACTTC.

The rearrangement uses TRBV6-5 and TRBJ2-1, with D perhaps being TRBD1 or TRBD2 (5 bases each). Germline lookup yields CDR1 MNHEY and CDR2 SVGAGI. Trimming pared 6 bases from V and 3 bases from J, leaving 15 bases between. The CDR3 has 15 residues. CDR3 residues: CASSRRGPNYNEQFF. As DNA, the CDR3 is TGTGCCAGCAGCAGACGGGGCCCCAACTACAATGAGCAGTTCTTC.

This chain connects TRBV11-3 to TRBJ2-1; no firm D call. The CDR3 runs to 13 residues. Deletions cut 2 bases from V and 5 bases from J, with 7 bases between. Germline V CDR1 and CDR2: SGHNT, YENEEA. The CDR3 region is CASSLWVNNEQFF. CDR3 nucleotides: TGTGCCAGCAGCTTATGGGTTAACAATGAGCAGTTCTTC.

This chain joins TRBV3-1 (or the pseudogene TRBV3-2) and TRBJ2-7; 7 nucleotides agree with TRBD1. CDR1 is LGHDT and CDR2 is YNNKEL in the germline V gene (reference sequence). V was clipped by 3 bases and J by 6 bases; unmatched bases: 11. The CDR3 extends over 15 amino acids. The CDR3 DNA follows: TGTGCCAGCAGCCACAAGACCGACAGGGTGCTCGAGCAGTACTTC. This sequence encodes CASSHKTDRVLEQYF.

The chain employs TRBV6-5 and TRBJ1-5; a possible D gene is TRBD1 (6 bases). The germline V and J ends were trimmed by 6 bases and 5 bases, with 11 bases remaining between them. The CDR3 is 13 amino acids. Germline V CDR1 and CDR2: MNHEY, SVGAGI. CDR3 amino acids: CASRLNRDQPQHF. CDR3 DNA sequence: TGTGCCAGCAGGTTGAACAGGGATCAGCCCCAGCATTTT.

The rearrangement uses TRBV12-5 and TRBJ2-5; D is ambiguous. The CDR3 totals 13 residues. Per germline, CDR1 LGHNT and CDR2 FRNRAP. Trimming cost V 6 bases and J 1 base, with 9 bases left between them. CDR3 region: CASGRTVQETQYF. DNA for the CDR3: TGTGCTAGTGGACGGACGGTCCAAGAGACCCAGTACTTC.

The V and J genes are TRBV28 and TRBJ2-1; TRBD2 matches at 10 bases. The germline CDR1 and CDR2 sequences are MDHEN and SYDVKM. Trimming removed 5 bases from V and 5 bases from J; junction bases left unmatched: 9. The CDR3 is 16 amino acids. The CDR3 nucleotides read TGTGCCAGCAGTCGAGGGACTAGCGAGATAGACAATGAGCAGTTCTTC. The encoded protein is CASSRGTSEIDNEQFF. The full variable domain, completed using reference TRBV28 and TRBJ2-1, is DVKVTQSSRYLVKRTGEKVFLECVQDMDHENMFWYRQDPGLGLRLIYFSYDVKMKEKGDIPEGYSVSREKKERFSLILESASTNQTSMYLCASSRGTSEIDNEQFFGPGTRLTVL.

The chain carries TRBV6-5 and TRBJ1-1; D gene ambiguous. The CDR3 covers 13 residues. Germline CDR1 reads MNHEY; CDR2 reads SVGAGI. Deletions cut 7 bases from V and 0 bases from J, with 9 bases between. CDR3 residues: CASTFTLNTEAFF. DNA for the CDR3: TGTGCCAGCACCTTCACTCTGAACACTGAAGCTTTCTTT.

CDR3 region: CASSSRGGVAPLHF. The CDR3 DNA is TGTGCCAGCAGCTCAAGAGGGGGGGTTGCACCCCTCCACTTT. The chain carries TRBV28 and TRBJ1-6; weak D call: TRBD1 (6 bases). There are 14 residues in the CDR3. V lost 6 bases, J lost 11 bases, and 17 bases lay in between. The germline V gene has CDR1 MDHEN and CDR2 SYDVKM.

The rearrangement joins TRBV30 to TRBJ1-5; no clear D. Looked up from germline, CDR1 is GTSNPN and CDR2 is SVGIG (reference sequence). This CDR3 is built from 15 residues. V shed 3 bases and J shed 4 bases, with 16 bases lying between them. In DNA, the CDR3 is TGTGCCTGGAGGAGTCCGGGAGGGCTAAATCAGCCCCAGCATTTT. This codes for CAWRSPGGLNQPQHF.

J is TRBJ2-5 and V is TRBV28, with D perhaps TRBD2 (5 bases). Germline assignment: CDR1 MDHEN and CDR2 SYDVKM. This CDR3 comprises 15 residues. V lost 3 bases and J lost 4, with 15 bases in between. The DNA of the CDR3 is TGTGCCAGCAGTTTTATTGAGGGAGTGGGAGAGACCCAGTACTTC. Its protein product is CASSFIEGVGETQYF.

The chain links TRBV7-6 to TRBJ2-3, with TRBD1 matching 8 bases. The CDR3 runs 18 residues. J lost 1 base, V lost 4 bases, and 13 bases had no gene match. Germline lookup yields CDR1 SGHVS and CDR2 FNYEAQ. As DNA, the CDR3 is TGTGCCAGCAGCTCCCCCGGGCTAACAGGGGGACGCACAGATACGCAGTATTTT. This sequence encodes CASSSPGLTGGRTDTQYF. Complete variable domain (other parts from reference TRBV7-6 and TRBJ2-3): GAGVSQSPRYKVTKRGQDVALRCDPISGHVSLYWYRQALGQGPEFLTYFNYEAQQDKSGLPNDRFSAERPEGSISTLTIQRTEQRDSAMYRCASSSPGLTGGRTDTQYFGPGTRLTVL.

The CDR3 is CASSLAPGRGYTF. CDR3 DNA sequence: TGTGCCAGCAGCTTAGCGCCCGGAAGGGGCTACACCTTC. The chain combines TRBV11-2 with TRBJ1-2; no clear D. The CDR3 runs to 13 residues. In germline, CDR1 is SGHAT, CDR2 FQNNGV. Trimming left V 1 base short and J 8 bases short, with 11 bases between. The full variable domain, completed using reference TRBV11-2 and TRBJ1-2, is EAGVAQSPRYKIIEKRQSVAFWCNPISGHATLYWYQQILGQGPKLLIQFQNNGVVDDSQLPKDRFSAERLKGVDSTLKIQPAKLEDSAVYLCASSLAPGRGYTFGSGTRLTVV.

The CDR3 coding sequence is TGTGCCAGCAGTACCGGGAGCACTGAAGCTTTCTTT. It encodes CASSTGSTEAFF. The V and J genes are TRBV6-5 and TRBJ1-1; D unclear. Per germline, CDR1 MNHEY and CDR2 SVGAGI. V lost 5 bases and J lost 4, with 8 bases in between. This CDR3 has 12 amino acids.

For this clone: No DNA is shown, since the ends of the CDR3 on it are uncertain; the CDR3 is the one TCRdb lists. This rearrangement joins TRBV19 to TRBJ1-2. With termini counted, the CDR3 has 15 amino acids. Germline loops: CDR1 LNHDA, CDR2 SQIVND (reference sequence). The CDR3 spells CASTSGGVLFYGYTF.

The chain recombines TRBV5-5 with TRBJ2-2; D is unresolved. The CDR3 runs to 16 residues. CDR1 SGHKS and CDR2 YYEKEE come from the germline V gene (reference sequence). V gave up 4 bases and J gave up 0 bases, with 13 bases separating them. The CDR3 DNA reads TGTGCCAGCAGCCCAGGTCCAAACGCGAACACCGGGGAGCTGTTTTTT. Protein: CASSPGPNANTGELFF.

This chain uses TRBV6-5 with TRBJ1-1; D is perhaps TRBD1 (5 bases). This CDR3 is built from 12 residues. Trimming left V 5 bases short and J 6 bases short, with 10 bases between. CDR1 and CDR2 from the germline V gene are MNHEY and SVGAGI. This CDR3 is CASSRDVAEAFF. The DNA for the CDR3 is TGTGCCAGCAGTCGGGACGTGGCTGAAGCTTTCTTT.

The genes are TRBV5-1 and TRBJ1-1, with a possible D match to TRBD1 (5 bases). The CDR3 length is 14 residues. V was pared by 0 bases and J by 4 bases, with 10 bases between. Germline V gene lookup returns CDR1 SGHRS and CDR2 YFSETQ. This CDR3 is CASSLAGMSTEAFF. The DNA for the CDR3 is TGCGCCAGCAGCTTGGCAGGGATGAGCACTGAAGCTTTCTTT.

The V and J genes are TRBV2 and TRBJ2-4; no clear D. Germline V gene sequence: CDR1 SNHLY, CDR2 FYNNEI. V was cut by 7 bases and J by 8 bases, with 15 bases left in between. CDR3 length: 13 amino acids. The CDR3 bases are TGTGCCAGCACCTTACGGATATGGGACATTCAGTACTTC. As protein: CASTLRIWDIQYF.

This chain links TRBV27 with TRBJ1-6; D not certain. CDR1 is MNHEY and CDR2 is SMNVEV in the germline V gene (reference sequence). Between the trimmed V and J ends, which lost 1 base and 10 bases, there was a span of 5 bases. This CDR3 comprises 12 residues. CDR3 in DNA: TGTGCCAGCAGTTTATGGGGATCACCCCTCCACTTT. Translation gives CASSLWGSPLHF.